This paragraph reports one T cell receptor (beta chain). Its specificity is not known. These data originate in a study of post-analysis software for immune sequencing data. At the level of the study: Courses of disease covered relapsing-remitting, secondary progressive and progressive-relapsing multiple sclerosis.

V gave up 5 bases and J gave up 2 bases, with 13 bases separating them. This CDR3 region has 15 residues. Germline V gives CDR1 SGHVS, CDR2 FNYEAQ. Whole-study results and caveats: About five TRBV segments occurring more often in patients than controls included TRBV5-6, TRBV5-1 and TRBV20-1. Samples made in the same batch grouped tightly together by F measure.

Unique molecular identifiers tagged the TCR beta cDNA libraries. TCRdb ran MiXCR on the PCR reads and lists one entry per CDR3 protein. Altogether 750,000 to 900,000 distinct CDR3 sequences are present, around 42% being singletons, with the ten largest covering around 4.7%. The receptor's source is a girl aged 10 to 17 with multiple sclerosis. Sequenced material: blood. The V gene is TRBV7-6, the J gene TRBJ1-5, with D possibly matching TRBD1 (5 bases). The CDR3 here is CASSQGPGRNQPQHF. CDR3 DNA sequence: TGTGCCAGCAGCCAGGGCCCGGGGCGCAATCAGCCCCAGCATTTT.